Below are 14 T cell receptor beta chains sequenced from a single sample in a study of T-cell reconstitution after alpha-beta-depleted transplantation in children. Unique molecular identifiers were used to barcode this TCRbeta library. TCRdb recomputed calls from the PCR reads with MiXCR, one row per CDR3 protein. This sample yields around 580,000 distinct CDR3 sequences, of which 25% to 30% are seen a single time; approximately 39% belongs to the top ten. This specimen was PBMCs, taken before TCRalphabeta/CD19-depleted stem cell transplant. The receptor source for this set is a boy younger than two with Wiskott-Aldrich syndrome, due to receive a stem cell transplant.

The chain employs TRBV20-1 and TRBJ1-2; D unclear. V was trimmed by 1 base and J by 1 base, leaving 7 bases between them. The CDR3 is 13 amino acids. The germline V gene has CDR1 DFQATT and CDR2 SNEGSKA (reference sequence). The CDR3 protein is CSARVTGNYGYTF. The CDR3 DNA follows: TGCAGTGCTAGAGTGACCGGTAACTATGGCTACACCTTC.

This clonotype was counted only a few times. The V gene is TRBV5-1, the J gene TRBJ2-3, with TRBD2 matching over 9 bases. Looked up from germline, CDR1 is SGHRS and CDR2 is YFSETQ. The CDR3 totals 15 residues. Trimming cost V 3 bases and J 1 base; bases outside gene matches: 3. For the CDR3, the DNA is TGCGCCAGCAGCTCAGCTAGCGGGGGCACAGATACGCAGTATTTT. It encodes CASSSASGGTDTQYF.

This chain joins TRBV20-1 and TRBJ1-2; no definite D call. V lost 1 base and J 2 bases, leaving 8 bases between the germline ends. This CDR3 has 13 amino acids. The germline V gene has CDR1 DFQATT and CDR2 SNEGSKA (reference sequence). As DNA, the CDR3 is TGCAGTGCTAGAGGACCTTCCAACTATGGCTACACCTTC. Translated, it gives CSARGPSNYGYTF.

The V call is TRBV29-1, the J call TRBJ2-2; D is unresolved. Trimming took off 3 bases at V and 5 bases at J, with 10 bases between the two ends. Germline loops: CDR1 SQVTM, CDR2 ANQGSEA. CDR3 length: 13 residues. The CDR3 DNA reads TGCAGCGTTGAGACTGCCAGGACCGGGGAGCTGTTTTTT. It yields the protein CSVETARTGELFF.

J is TRBJ1-2 and V is TRBV4-2; unclear D gene. Trimming removed 0 bases from V and 5 bases from J, with 22 bases in between. This CDR3 has 18 amino acids. Germline values: CDR1 LGHNA, CDR2 YNFKEQ. CDR3 sequence: CASSQDSTALGMIYGYTF. The CDR3 nucleotides read TGTGCCAGCAGCCAAGATAGTACAGCCCTAGGCATGATTTATGGCTACACCTTC.

This clonotype was counted a few times. This sequence joins TRBV9 and TRBJ2-3; maybe TRBD2 (6 bases). In germline, CDR1 is SGDLS, CDR2 YYNGEE. The length of the CDR3 is 15 residues. V lost 4 bases and J lost 6, with 18 bases in between. The CDR3 here is CASSLPGTVVDTQYF. The CDR3 DNA follows: TGTGCCAGCAGCCTCCCCGGGACTGTAGTGGATACGCAGTATTTT. Full variable domain (rest looked up from reference TRBV9 and TRBJ2-3): DSGVTQTPKHLITATGQRVTLRCSPRSGDLSVYWYQQSLDQGLQFLIQYYNGEERAKGNILERFSAQQFPDLHSELNLSSLELGDSALYFCASSLPGTVVDTQYFGPGTRLTVL.

This clonotype was seen more than once but under ten times. The chain employs TRBV20-1 and TRBJ2-3, with 9 bases fitting TRBD2. V shed 1 base and J 3 bases; nucleotides not matched to a gene: 5. The germline V gene encodes CDR1 DFQATT and CDR2 SNEGSKA (reference sequence). CDR3 length: 15 amino acids. CDR3 sequence reads: CSARGREGLTDTQYF. CDR3 DNA: TGCAGTGCTAGAGGGCGGGAGGGCCTAACAGATACGCAGTATTTT.

The chain carries TRBV20-1 and TRBJ2-7; no clear D. Germline assignment: CDR1 DFQATT and CDR2 SNEGSKA (reference sequence). The V gene lost 1 base and the J gene lost 5 bases, with 15 bases spanning the gap. The length of the CDR3 is 14 residues. For the CDR3, the DNA is TGCAGTGCTAGAGTGATGGCAGGTGGCGACGAGCAGTACTTC. This sequence encodes CSARVMAGGDEQYF.

The chain employs TRBV10-2 and TRBJ2-5; 7 bases fit TRBD2. The CDR3 runs 16 residues. V trimming: 6 bases; J trimming: 5 bases; junction bases outside the gene matches: 15. Per germline, CDR1 WSHSY and CDR2 SAAADI. The CDR3 loop reads CASSPLSGKLGETQYF. DNA for the CDR3: TGCGCCAGCAGCCCCCTCAGCGGGAAACTGGGGGAGACCCAGTACTTC.

This sequence joins TRBV5-1 and TRBJ2-7; TRBD1 might be the D (6 bases). Germline V gene sequence: CDR1 SGHRS, CDR2 YFSETQ. This CDR3 has 14 amino acids. V lost 2 bases, J lost 3 bases, and 12 bases lay in between. Written as DNA, the CDR3 is TGCGCCAGCAGCTTACAGGGTACTCGCTACGAGCAGTACTTC. Its translation is CASSLQGTRYEQYF.

This clonotype is a singleton in its sample. V gene TRBV29-1 combines with J gene TRBJ2-1, with D perhaps matching TRBD2 (6 bases). With 3 bases removed from V and 14 bases from J, the gap between germline ends came to 17 bases. Germline V gives CDR1 SQVTM, CDR2 ANQGSEA. The CDR3 covers 12 residues. CDR3 sequence reads: CSVEALAPQEFF. The CDR3 DNA reads TGCAGCGTTGAGGCCCTAGCGCCTCAGGAGTTCTTC.

This clonotype was seen a few times. The chain uses TRBV9 and TRBJ2-3, with D possibly TRBD2 on 5 matching bases. Germline CDR1 SGDLS, CDR2 YYNGEE. The CDR3 sequence is 14 residues long. V lost 2 bases and J 1 base, leaving 8 bases between the germline ends. The CDR3 DNA follows: TGTGCCAGCAGCGTCGGGATCGGCACAGATACGCAGTATTTT. The encoded protein is CASSVGIGTDTQYF.

This clonotype was seen only a few times. The chain employs TRBV5-1 and TRBJ2-7, with 10 bases fitting TRBD1. Germline assignment: CDR1 SGHRS and CDR2 YFSETQ. The CDR3 spans 16 residues. V lost 4 bases, J lost 4 bases, and 11 bases stayed unmatched. CDR3 nucleotides: TGCGCCAGCAGCATCCAAGGACAGGGGGATTGGTACGAGCAGTACTTC. It translates to CASSIQGQGDWYEQYF.

This clonotype turned up a few times. The gene calls are TRBV7-8 and TRBJ2-1; 7 bases match TRBD2. The CDR3 covers 16 residues. The germline CDR1 and CDR2 sequences are SGHVS and FQNEAQ. The V segment lost 4 bases and the J segment 3 bases; nucleotides outside the gene matches: 9. Written as DNA, the CDR3 is TGTGCCAGCAGCTCCTTTGCGGGAGCACTCTACAATGAGCAGTTCTTC. It yields the protein CASSSFAGALYNEQFF.